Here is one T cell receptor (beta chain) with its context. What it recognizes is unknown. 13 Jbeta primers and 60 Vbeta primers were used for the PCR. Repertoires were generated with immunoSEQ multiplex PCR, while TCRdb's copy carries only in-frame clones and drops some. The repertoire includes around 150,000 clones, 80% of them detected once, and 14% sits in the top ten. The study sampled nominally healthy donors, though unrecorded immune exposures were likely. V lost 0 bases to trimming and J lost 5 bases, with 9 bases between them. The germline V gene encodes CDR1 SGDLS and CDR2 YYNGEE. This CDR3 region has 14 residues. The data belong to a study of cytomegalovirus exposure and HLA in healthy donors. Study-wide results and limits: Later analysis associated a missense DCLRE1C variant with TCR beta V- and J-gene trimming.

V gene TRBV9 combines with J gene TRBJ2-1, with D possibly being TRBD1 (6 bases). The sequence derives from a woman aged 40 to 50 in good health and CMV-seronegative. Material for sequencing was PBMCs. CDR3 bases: TGTGCCAGCAGCGTAGGGGGGCTCGACAATGAGCAGTTCTTC. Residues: CASSVGGLDNEQFF.